This TCR beta chain is drawn from a study of graft-versus-host responses after intestinal transplantation. In the study overall: Tacrolimus and steroids were given for around 3 years to all recipients after anti-thymocyte globulin induction.

With regard to this clone: The antigen is unknown.

Overall study results and limits: Allografts of patients with graft-donor T cell macrochimerism showed high graft-versus-host to host-versus-graft clone ratios.

This CDR3 spans 17 amino acids. CDR1 MGHRA and CDR2 YSYEKL come from the germline V gene. TCRdb's copy holds only in-frame clones and misses some; the assay was immunoSEQ multiplex PCR. The sample lists about 27,000 clones, roughly 85% occurring once. The sample here was PBMCs, taken around 29 days after intestinal transplant. V gene TRBV4-1 combines with J gene TRBJ2-5; TRBD2 aligns across 10 bases. The J call could be wrong; TRBJ2-7 is a better fit for the DNA end. The sequence was collected from a human patient who received an intestinal transplant, so some T cells may come from the graft donor. The CDR3 DNA reads as TGCGCCAGCAGCCAAGTACCTAGCGGGAGTTCCCCCTACGAGCAGTACTTC. Its protein is CASSQVPSGSSPYEQYF.